The TCR beta chain described here comes from a study of blood T cells in healthy people across ages. The authors ran a second PCR of roughly 6 to 12 cycles using a sample-barcoded 5' primer and a J-beta primer mix. A single record per CDR3 protein comes from TCRdb applying MiXCR to the 5' RACE reads. The sample includes fewer than 700,000 distinct CDR3 sequences, around two fifths seen only once; the top ten take about 32%. The CDR3 sequence is 11 residues long. Trimming stripped 4 bases from V and 2 bases from J, with 3 bases between. Germline CDR1 SQVTM, CDR2 ANQGSEA. This TCR came from an elderly man in good health. The rearrangement uses TRBV29-1 and TRBJ1-3; no clear D. Input material: blood. The DNA of the CDR3 is TGCAGCGTTGGGGCTGGAAACACCATATATTTT. Translating gives CSVGAGNTIYF. Filled out from reference TRBV29-1 and TRBJ1-3, the complete variable domain reads SAVISQKPSRDICQRGTSLTIQCQVDSQVTMMFWYRQQPGQSLTLIATANQGSEATYESGFVIDKFPISRPNLTFSTLTVSNMSPEDSSIYLCSVGAGNTIYFGEGSWLTVV.